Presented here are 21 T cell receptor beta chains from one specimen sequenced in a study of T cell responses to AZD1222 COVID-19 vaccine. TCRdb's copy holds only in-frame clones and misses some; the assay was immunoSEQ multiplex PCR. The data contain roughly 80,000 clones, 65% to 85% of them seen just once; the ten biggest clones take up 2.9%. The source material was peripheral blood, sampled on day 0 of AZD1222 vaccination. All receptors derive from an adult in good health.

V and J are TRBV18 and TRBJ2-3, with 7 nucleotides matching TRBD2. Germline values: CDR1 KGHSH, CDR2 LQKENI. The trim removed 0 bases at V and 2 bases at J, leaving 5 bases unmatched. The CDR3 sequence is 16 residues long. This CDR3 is CASSPPGGVHTDTQYF. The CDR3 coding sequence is TGTGCCAGCTCACCACCGGGAGGGGTACACACAGATACGCAGTATTTT.

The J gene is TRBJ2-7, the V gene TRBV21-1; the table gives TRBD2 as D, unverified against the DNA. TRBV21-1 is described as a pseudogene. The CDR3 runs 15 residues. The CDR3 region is CASSKDRIGSYEQYF. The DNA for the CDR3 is TGTGCCAGCAGCAAAGATAGAATCGGCTCCTACGAGCAGTACTTC.

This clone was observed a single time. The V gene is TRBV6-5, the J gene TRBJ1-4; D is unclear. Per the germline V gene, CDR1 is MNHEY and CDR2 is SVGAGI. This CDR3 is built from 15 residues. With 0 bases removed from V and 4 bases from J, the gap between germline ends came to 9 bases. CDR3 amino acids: CASSYSAAYNEKLFF. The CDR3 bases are TGTGCCAGCAGTTACTCGGCGGCCTATAATGAAAAACTGTTTTTT.

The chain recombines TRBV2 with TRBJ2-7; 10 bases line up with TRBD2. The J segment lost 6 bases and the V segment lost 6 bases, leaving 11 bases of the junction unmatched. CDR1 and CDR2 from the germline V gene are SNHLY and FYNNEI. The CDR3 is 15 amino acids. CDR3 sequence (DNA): TGTGCCAGCAGCAAGACTAGCGGGTCCACCAGCGAGCAGTACTTC. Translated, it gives CASSKTSGSTSEQYF.

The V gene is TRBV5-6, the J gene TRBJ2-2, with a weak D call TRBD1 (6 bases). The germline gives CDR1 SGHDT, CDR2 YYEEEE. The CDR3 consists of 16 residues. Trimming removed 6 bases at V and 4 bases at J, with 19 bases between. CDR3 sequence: CASIQSDSLRTGELFF. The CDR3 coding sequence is TGTGCCAGCATCCAATCGGACAGCTTACGCACCGGGGAGCTGTTTTTT.

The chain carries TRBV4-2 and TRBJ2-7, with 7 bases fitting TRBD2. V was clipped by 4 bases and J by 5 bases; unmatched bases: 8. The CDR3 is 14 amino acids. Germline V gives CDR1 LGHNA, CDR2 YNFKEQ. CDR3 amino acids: CASSRGGGLNEQYF. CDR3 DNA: TGTGCCAGCAGCCGTGGGGGGGGTCTGAACGAGCAGTACTTC.

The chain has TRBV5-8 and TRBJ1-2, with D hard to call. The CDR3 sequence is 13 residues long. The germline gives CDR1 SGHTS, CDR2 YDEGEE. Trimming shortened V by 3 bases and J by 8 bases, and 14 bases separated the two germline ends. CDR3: CASSWRSVRGYTF. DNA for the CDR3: TGTGCCAGCAGCTGGCGATCGGTTAGGGGCTACACCTTC.

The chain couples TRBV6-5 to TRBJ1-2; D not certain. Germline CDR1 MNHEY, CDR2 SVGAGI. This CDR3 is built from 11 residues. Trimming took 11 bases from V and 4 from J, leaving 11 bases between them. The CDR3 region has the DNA TGTGCCGCCTCTTTCGTCTATGGCTACACCTTC. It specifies CAASFVYGYTF.

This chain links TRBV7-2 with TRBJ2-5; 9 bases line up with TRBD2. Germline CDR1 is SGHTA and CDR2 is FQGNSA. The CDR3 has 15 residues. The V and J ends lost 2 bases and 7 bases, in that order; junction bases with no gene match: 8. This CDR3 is CASSLSASGKGTQYF. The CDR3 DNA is TGTGCCAGCAGCTTATCGGCTAGCGGGAAGGGGACCCAGTACTTC.

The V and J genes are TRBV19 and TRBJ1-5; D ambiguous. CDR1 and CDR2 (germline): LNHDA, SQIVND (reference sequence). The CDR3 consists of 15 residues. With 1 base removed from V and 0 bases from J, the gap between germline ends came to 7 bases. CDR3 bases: TGTGCCAGTAGTATAGGCGTCGGTAGCAATCAGCCCCAGCATTTT. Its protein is CASSIGVGSNQPQHF.

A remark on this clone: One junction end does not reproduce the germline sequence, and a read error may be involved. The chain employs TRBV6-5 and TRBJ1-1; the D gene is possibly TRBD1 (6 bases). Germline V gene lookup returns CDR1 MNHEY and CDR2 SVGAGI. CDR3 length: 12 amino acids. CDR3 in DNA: TGTGCCAGCGGTTACAGGGCCAATGAAGCTTTCTTT. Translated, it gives CASGYRANEAFF.

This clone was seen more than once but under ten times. The CDR3 here is CASSLVAGNQETQYF. The CDR3, as DNA: TGTGCCAGCAGCTTAGTAGCGGGGAACCAAGAGACCCAGTACTTC. The rearrangement uses TRBV7-9 and TRBJ2-5; TRBD2 matches at 8 bases. The CDR3 is made up of 15 amino acids. The V gene end was trimmed by 1 base and the J gene end by 0 bases; junction bases not matched to a gene: 1. In germline, CDR1 is SEHNR, CDR2 FQNEAQ (reference sequence).

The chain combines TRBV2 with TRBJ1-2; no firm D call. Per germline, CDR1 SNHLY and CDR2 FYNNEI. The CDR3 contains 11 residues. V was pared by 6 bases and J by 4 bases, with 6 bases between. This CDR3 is CASRQAYGYTF. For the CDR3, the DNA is TGTGCCAGCAGGCAGGCCTATGGCTACACCTTC.

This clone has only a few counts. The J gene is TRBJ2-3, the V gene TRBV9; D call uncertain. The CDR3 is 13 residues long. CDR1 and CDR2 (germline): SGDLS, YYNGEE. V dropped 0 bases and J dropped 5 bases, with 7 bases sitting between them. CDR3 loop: CASSVVRGDTQYF. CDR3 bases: TGTGCCAGCAGCGTAGTCCGCGGAGATACGCAGTATTTT. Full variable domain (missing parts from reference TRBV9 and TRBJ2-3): DSGVTQTPKHLITATGQRVTLRCSPRSGDLSVYWYQQSLDQGLQFLIQYYNGEERAKGNILERFSAQQFPDLHSELNLSSLELGDSALYFCASSVVRGDTQYFGPGTRLTVL.

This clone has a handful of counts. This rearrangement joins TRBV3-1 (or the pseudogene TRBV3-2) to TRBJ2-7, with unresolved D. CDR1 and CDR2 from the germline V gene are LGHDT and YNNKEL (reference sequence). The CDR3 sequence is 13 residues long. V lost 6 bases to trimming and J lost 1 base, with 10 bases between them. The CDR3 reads CASRYSSSYEQYF. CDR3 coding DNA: TGTGCCAGCAGATACAGCTCTTCCTACGAGCAGTACTTC.

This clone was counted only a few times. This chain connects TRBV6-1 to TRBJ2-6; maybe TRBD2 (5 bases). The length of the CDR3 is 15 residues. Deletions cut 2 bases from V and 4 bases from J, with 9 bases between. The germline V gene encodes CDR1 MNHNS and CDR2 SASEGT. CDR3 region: CASSEPGEGANVLTF. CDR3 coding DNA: TGTGCCAGCAGTGAACCCGGGGAGGGGGCCAACGTCCTGACTTTC.

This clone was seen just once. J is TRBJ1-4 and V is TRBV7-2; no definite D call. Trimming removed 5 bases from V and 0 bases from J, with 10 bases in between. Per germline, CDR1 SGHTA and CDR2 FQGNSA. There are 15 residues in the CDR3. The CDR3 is CASSPEYATNEKLFF. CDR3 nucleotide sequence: TGTGCCAGCAGCCCAGAGTATGCAACTAATGAAAAACTGTTTTTT.

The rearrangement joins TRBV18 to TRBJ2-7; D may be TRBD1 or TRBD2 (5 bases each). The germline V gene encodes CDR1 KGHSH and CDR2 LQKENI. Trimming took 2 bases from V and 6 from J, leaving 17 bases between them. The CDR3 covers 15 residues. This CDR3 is CASSPAETRGGEQYF. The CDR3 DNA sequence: TGTGCCAGCTCACCAGCCGAAACACGGGGCGGCGAGCAGTACTTC. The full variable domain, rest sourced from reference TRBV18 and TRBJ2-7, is NAGVMQNPRHLVRRRGQEARLRCSPMKGHSHVYWYRQLPEEGLKFMVYLQKENIIDESGMPKERFSAEFPKEGPSILRIQQVVRGDSAAYFCASSPAETRGGEQYFGPGTRLTVT.

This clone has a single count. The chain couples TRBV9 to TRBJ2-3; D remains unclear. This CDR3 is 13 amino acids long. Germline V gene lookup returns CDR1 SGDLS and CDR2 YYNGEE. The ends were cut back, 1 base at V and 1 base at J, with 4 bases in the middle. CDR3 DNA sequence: TGTGCCAGCAGCGTACCGGGCACAGATACGCAGTATTTT. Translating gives CASSVPGTDTQYF.

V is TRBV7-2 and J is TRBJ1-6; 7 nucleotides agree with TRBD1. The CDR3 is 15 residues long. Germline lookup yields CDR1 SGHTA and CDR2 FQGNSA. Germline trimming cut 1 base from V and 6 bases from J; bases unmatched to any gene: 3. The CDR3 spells CASSLVGGTNSPLHF. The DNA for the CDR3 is TGTGCCAGCAGCTTAGTAGGGGGCACTAATTCACCCCTCCACTTT. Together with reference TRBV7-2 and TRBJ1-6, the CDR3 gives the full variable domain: GAGVSQSPSNKVTEKGKDVELRCDPISGHTALYWYRQSLGQGLEFLIYFQGNSAPDKSGLPSDRFSAERTGGSVSTLTIQRTQQEDSAVYLCASSLVGGTNSPLHFGNGTRLTVT.

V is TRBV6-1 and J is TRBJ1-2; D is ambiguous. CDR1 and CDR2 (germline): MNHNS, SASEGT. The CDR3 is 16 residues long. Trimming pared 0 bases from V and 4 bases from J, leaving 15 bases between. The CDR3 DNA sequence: TGTGCCAGCAGTGAAGCGCTGGGAACGGCCGGCTATGGCTACACCTTC. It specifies CASSEALGTAGYGYTF.